This T cell receptor (beta chain) is drawn from a study of T cells in Graves' hyperthyroidism and ophthalmopathy. Ophthalmopathy in the patients scored at least 3 on Clinical Activity Score and at least 4 on NOSPECS grade, lasting under 3 months. This clonotype was observed at least ten times. Researchers amplified the TCR beta CDR3 regions from RNA transcripts. Primed by the HTBI set, a first-round RT-PCR was run on the TCR CDR3. Using its own MiXCR run on the multiplex PCR reads, TCRdb lists one record per CDR3 protein. The sample consists of fewer than 700,000 distinct CDR3 sequences, about a sixth of them appearing once. The sample comprised blood. This receptor was taken from a woman between 18 and 30 years old with Graves' ophthalmopathy.

The CDR3 here is CASSLGTLNYGYTF. In DNA form, the CDR3 reads TGTGCCAGCAGTTTAGGGACACTTAACTATGGCTACACCTTC. The chain recombines TRBV12-3 or TRBV12-4 with TRBJ1-2, with a possible D match to TRBD1 (5 bases). The CDR3 is made up of 14 amino acids. V lost 1 base to trimming and J lost 1 base, with 7 bases between them.